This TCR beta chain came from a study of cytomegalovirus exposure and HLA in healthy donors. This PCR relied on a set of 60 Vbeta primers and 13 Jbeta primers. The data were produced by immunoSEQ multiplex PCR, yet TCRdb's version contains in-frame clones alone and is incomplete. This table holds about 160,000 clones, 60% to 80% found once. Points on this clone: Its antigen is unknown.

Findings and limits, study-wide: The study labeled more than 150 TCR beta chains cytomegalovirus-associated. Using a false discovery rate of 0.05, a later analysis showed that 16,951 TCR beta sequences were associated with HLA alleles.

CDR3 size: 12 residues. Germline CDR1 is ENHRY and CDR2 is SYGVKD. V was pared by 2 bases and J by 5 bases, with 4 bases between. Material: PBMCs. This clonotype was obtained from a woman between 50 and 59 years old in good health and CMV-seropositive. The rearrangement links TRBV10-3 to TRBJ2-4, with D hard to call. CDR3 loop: CAISEAQNIQYF. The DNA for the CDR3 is TGTGCCATCAGTGAGGCGCAAAACATTCAGTACTTC.